This TCR beta chain comes out of a study of blood T cells in healthy people across ages. This clonotype came up a few times. Its target is not known. A second roughly 7 to 12 cycle PCR used barcoded and J-beta primers. TCRdb used MiXCR to reprocess the 5' RACE reads, holding one entry per CDR3 protein. The sample has 600,000 to 900,000 distinct CDR3 sequences, approximately 24% seen once. V lost 3 bases and J lost 6; bases outside the gene matches: 7. Per germline, CDR1 SGHRS and CDR2 YFSETQ. CDR3 length equals 14 residues. Notes on the study in general: Estimates of total diversity, which came from one million sequenced T cells, were considered to be underestimates.

Separately, the same data were catalogued under a study of T cells of mothers and their children. That study reports: With the M1S primer of the second PCR, sample barcodes and 2-4 random nucleotides were added. Mothers and children who were related shared slightly more overlap than unrelated pairs, but not significantly more.

This sequence was found in a boy aged 10-17 years in good health. The V gene is TRBV5-1, the J gene TRBJ2-5; 8 nucleotides agree with TRBD2. Input material: blood. In DNA form, the CDR3 reads TGCGCCAGCAGCTCTACAGGACTAGCCAAGACCCAGTACTTC. Translated, it gives CASSSTGLAKTQYF.